This is a list of T cell receptor beta chains from one sample in a study of spatial heterogeneity in lung cancer. One entry per CDR3 protein, called by TCRdb with MiXCR from the 5' RACE reads. The sample has 35,000 to 45,000 distinct CDR3 sequences, about 7.2% seen once. Sequences were derived from PBMCs, sampled at surgery. The receptor set was obtained from a female donor with early-stage non-small cell lung cancer. CDR3s include the opening cysteine and the closing phenylalanine or tryptophan. The D gene is left open where the match is weak. Not every row has a clone size; where given, it reads once, few, many or a size class.

>16|many|TRBD1|TRBV4-2|TRBJ1-2
TGTGCCAGCAGCCAAGTCTTCAGAGGGGGCGCGTATGGCTACACCTTC
CASSQVFRGGAYGYTF
>16|.|.|TRBV4-3|TRBJ2-3
TGCGCCAGCAGCCCCGCCTCGGCGGGTATCACAGATACGCAGTATTTT
CASSPASAGITDTQYF
>12|many|TRBD1|TRBV20-1|TRBJ1-2
TGCAGTGCCCCACAGGGGGCGCGGGGCTACACCTTC
CSAPQGARGYTF
>14|few|.|TRBV12-3/TRBV12-4|TRBJ1-2
TGTGCCAGCAGATCCTGGGGGCAAAGCGGAGGCTACACCTTC
CASRSWGQSGGYTF
>17|.|.|TRBV28|TRBJ1-4
TGTGCCAGCAGTTTGCAACCCGGGGCCCGGTTGGGTGAAAAACTGTTTTTT
CASSLQPGARLGEKLFF
>13|few|TRBD2|TRBV6-5|TRBJ2-1
TGTGCCAGCAGACTAGCGGGGACCAATGAGCAGTTCTTC
CASRLAGTNEQFF
>16|many|.|TRBV7-2|TRBJ2-7
TGTGCCAGCAGCTTCCCGCGGGGCGTGAGCTCCTACGAGCAGTACTTC
CASSFPRGVSSYEQYF
>14|.|.|TRBV20-1|TRBJ2-1
TGCAGTGCTAGTGGGCAACTCCCCTACAATGCGCAGTTCTTC
CSASGQLPYNAQFF
>15|many|TRBD2|TRBV12-3/TRBV12-4|TRBJ2-2
TGTGCCAGCAGTCGCGGACTAGCGTGGACCGGGGAGCTGTTTTTT
CASSRGLAWTGELFF
>14|few|.|TRBV7-2|TRBJ2-7
TGTGCCAGCAGACCGGGCGGCAGTTCCTACGAGCAGTACTTC
CASRPGGSSYEQYF
>14|many|.|TRBV15|TRBJ1-1
TGTGCCACCAGAACCGGGACGGGGGGCACTGAAGCTTTCTTT
CATRTGTGGTEAFF
>13|few|.|TRBV7-9|TRBJ2-7
TGTGCCAGCAGCCTGGACAGTTCCTACGAGCAGTACTTC
CASSLDSSYEQYF
>13|.|TRBD1|TRBV20-1|TRBJ1-4
TGCAGTGCTAGTCCGGGACAGCTCGAAAAACTGTTTTTT
CSASPGQLEKLFF
>16|.|.|TRBV30|TRBJ2-2
TGTGCCTGGAGTGTACTCCACGGATCGAACACCGGGGAGCTGTTTTTT
CAWSVLHGSNTGELFF
>15|.|TRBD2|TRBV18|TRBJ2-7
TGTGCCAGCTCACCACCGGTCCAGCGGGAGAGCGAGCAGTACTTC
CASSPPVQRESEQYF
>17|many|.|TRBV10-3|TRBJ2-6
TGTGCCATCAGTGAGTCGTACAGTACCTCTGGGGCCAACGTCCTGACTTTC
CAISESYSTSGANVLTF
>15|few|.|TRBV21-1|TRBJ2-7
TGTGCCAGCAGCAAAGAGGGGGGGTCGGACTACGAGCAGTACTTC
CASSKEGGSDYEQYF
>17|many|.|TRBV4-1|TRBJ1-3
TGCGCCAGCAGCCAACTCCCTGGGCTGGTTCCTGGAAACACCATATATTTT
CASSQLPGLVPGNTIYF
>11|many|.|TRBV5-1|TRBJ1-5
TGCGCCAGCAGCGGCAATCAGCCCCAGCATTTT
CASSGNQPQHF
>13|many|.|TRBV6-6|TRBJ2-7
TGTGCCAGCAGTTACGCAGGGGCCTACGAGCAGTACTTC
CASSYAGAYEQYF
>12|many|.|TRBV29-1|TRBJ2-7
TGCAGCGCCAGTGAAGGCGCCTACGAGCAGTACTTC
CSASEGAYEQYF
>18|few|TRBD2|TRBV24-1|TRBJ2-1
TGTGCCACCAGTGATGGTATTCCTGCGGGAGGCTCCTACAATGAGCAGTTCTTC
CATSDGIPAGGSYNEQFF
>14|few|.|TRBV7-8|TRBJ2-5
TGTGCCAGCAGCTTAGTGGCGGCACGCGAGACCCAGTACTTC
CASSLVAARETQYF
>14|many|.|TRBV11-2|TRBJ2-3
TGTGCCAGCAGCTTTGGGCTACCTGGGGATACGCAGTATTTT
CASSFGLPGDTQYF
>12|few|.|TRBV30|TRBJ1-1
TGTGCCTGGGGGCCGATGAACACTGAAGCTTTCTTT
CAWGPMNTEAFF
>11|many|.|TRBV7-2|TRBJ2-5
TGTGCCAGCAGCTACTATGAGACCCAGTACTTC
CASSYYETQYF
>17|.|.|TRBV5-1|TRBJ1-6
TGCGCCAGCAGCTTGGGATTATCTGACTCCTATAATTCACCCCTCCACTTT
CASSLGLSDSYNSPLHF
>13|many|.|TRBV7-2|TRBJ2-7
TGTGCCAGCAGCTTATGGAACGGCTACGAGCAGTACTTC
CASSLWNGYEQYF